Below, one TCR beta chain is given with its context. Per the authors' pipeline: The authors estimated nucleated cell counts from reference gene primer amplification. Repertoires were generated with immunoSEQ multiplex PCR, while TCRdb's copy carries only in-frame clones and drops some. V and J calls plus clone size are reproduced from that table; the DNA served to infer D and trimming. In the table there are about 130,000 clones, around 87% of which are singletons. This record belongs to a study of blood T cell repertoires in COVID-19. Study context: The United States, Italy and Spain supplied acute and convalescent COVID-19 samples. PBMCs, B-cell-depleted T cells, or T cells provided the cDNA or gDNA that made up the material.

CDR3 length equals 13 residues. The germline CDR1 and CDR2 sequences are ENHRY and SYGVKD. V was shortened by 0 bases and J by 14 bases, with 13 bases between the two germline ends. The rearrangement joins TRBV10-3 to TRBJ1-4; D remains unclear. Material for sequencing was peripheral blood. The receptor was derived from a woman aged 45-59 years who had recovered from COVID-19. CDR3 amino acids: CAISESATALLFF. The CDR3 DNA follows: TGTGCCATCAGTGAGTCTGCAACAGCCCTTCTGTTTTTT.